This T cell receptor (beta chain) was recorded in a study of metastatic and nonmetastatic thyroid tumors. By proportion, this clone is medium-sized. This CDR3 has 12 amino acids. The ends were cut back, 7 bases at V and 8 bases at J, with 12 bases in the middle. TCRdb redid the clone calls on the PCR reads using MiXCR. The sample records roughly 10,000 clones, 22% being singletons. Patients had received no treatment of any kind before thyroid surgery. V and J are TRBV12-3 or TRBV12-4 and TRBJ2-1, with D possibly being TRBD1 (5 bases). The TCR originated in a female donor with papillary thyroid cancer or a benign thyroid nodule (not recorded which). Some clones in this sample may be carry-over from other donors' samples. The sample was adjacent normal tissue. CDR3 coding DNA: TGTGCCAGCACTCAAGGGGCCTATGAGCAGTTCTTC. It yields the protein CASTQGAYEQFF.